The source of this T cell receptor beta chain is a study of cytomegalovirus exposure and HLA in healthy donors. Whole-study findings and limits: Analysis was carried out at a later point, and it linked a missense DCLRE1C variant to TCR beta V- and J-gene trimming.

Vbeta (60) and Jbeta (13) primers were used in the PCR. TCRdb's copy holds only in-frame clones and misses some; the assay was immunoSEQ multiplex PCR. The data hold roughly 160,000 clones, with approximately 80% observed a single time. Worth noting for this clone: Its target is not known. Other DNA sequences in this sample translate to the same CDR3.

Per the germline V gene, CDR1 is SGHDT and CDR2 is YYEEEE. J lost 3 bases, V lost 3 bases, and 4 bases had no gene match. The CDR3 consists of 14 residues. The chain uses TRBV5-6 and TRBJ2-5, with 8 positions matching TRBD1. The material sequenced was PBMCs. This sequence originates from a male donor in good health and CMV-seronegative. In nucleotides, the CDR3 is TGTGCCAGCAGCTGGACAGGGCTGGAAGAGACCCAGTACTTC. Encoded protein: CASSWTGLEETQYF.